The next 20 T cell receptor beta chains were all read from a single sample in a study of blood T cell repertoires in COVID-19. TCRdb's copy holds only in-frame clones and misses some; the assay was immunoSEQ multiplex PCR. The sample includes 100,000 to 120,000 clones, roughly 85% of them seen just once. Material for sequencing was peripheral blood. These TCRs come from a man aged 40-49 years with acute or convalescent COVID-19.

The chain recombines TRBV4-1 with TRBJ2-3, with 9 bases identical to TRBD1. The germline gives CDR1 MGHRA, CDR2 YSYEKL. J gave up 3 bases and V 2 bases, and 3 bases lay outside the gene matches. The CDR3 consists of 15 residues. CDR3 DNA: TGCGCCAGCAGCCAAATAGGACAGGGGACAGATACGCAGTATTTT. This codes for CASSQIGQGTDTQYF.

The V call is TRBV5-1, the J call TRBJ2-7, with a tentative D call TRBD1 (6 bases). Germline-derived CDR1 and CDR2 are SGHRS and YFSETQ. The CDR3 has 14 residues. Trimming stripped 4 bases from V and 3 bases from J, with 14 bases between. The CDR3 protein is CASSVSTGYYEQYF. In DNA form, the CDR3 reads TGCGCCAGCAGCGTGTCGACAGGCTACTACGAGCAGTACTTC.

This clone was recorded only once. The CDR3 DNA sequence: TGTGCCAGCAGTGAACTGGGGAGCTCTGGGGCCAACGTCCTGACTTTC. This gives the protein CASSELGSSGANVLTF. The gene calls are TRBV25-1 and TRBJ2-6; D may be TRBD2 (5 bases). CDR3 length equals 16 residues. V lost 2 bases, J lost 0 bases, and 8 bases lay in between. CDR1 and CDR2 from the germline V gene are MGHDK and SYGVNS. The complete variable domain, with remaining parts taken from reference TRBV25-1 and TRBJ2-6, reads EADIYQTPRYLVIGTGKKITLECSQTMGHDKMYWYQQDPGMELHLIHYSYGVNSTEKGDLSSESTVSRIRTEHFPLTLESARPSHTSQYLCASSELGSSGANVLTFGAGSRLTVL.

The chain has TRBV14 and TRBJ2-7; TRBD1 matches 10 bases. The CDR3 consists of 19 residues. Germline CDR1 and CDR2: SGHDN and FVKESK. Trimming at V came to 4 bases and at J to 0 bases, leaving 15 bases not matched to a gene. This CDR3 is CASSLPKGQGYTGSYEQYF. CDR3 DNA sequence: TGTGCCAGCAGCCTGCCTAAGGGACAGGGGTACACCGGCTCCTACGAGCAGTACTTC.

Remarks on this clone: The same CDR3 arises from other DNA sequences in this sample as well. CDR3 region: CASSLIRSSGANVLTF. CDR3 coding DNA: TGTGCCAGCAGCTTGATACGGAGTTCTGGGGCCAACGTCCTGACTTTC. This rearrangement joins TRBV5-4 to TRBJ2-6; no definite D call. The CDR3 contains 16 residues. With 1 base removed from V and 1 base from J, the gap between germline ends came to 9 bases. Germline V gene lookup returns CDR1 SGHNT and CDR2 YYREEE (reference sequence).

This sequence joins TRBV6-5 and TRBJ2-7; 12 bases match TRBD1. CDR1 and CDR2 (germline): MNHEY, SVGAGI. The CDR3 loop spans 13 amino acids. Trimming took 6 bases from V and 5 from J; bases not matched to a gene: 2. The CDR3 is CASRGTGGDEQYF. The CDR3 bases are TGTGCCAGCAGAGGGACAGGGGGCGACGAGCAGTACTTC.

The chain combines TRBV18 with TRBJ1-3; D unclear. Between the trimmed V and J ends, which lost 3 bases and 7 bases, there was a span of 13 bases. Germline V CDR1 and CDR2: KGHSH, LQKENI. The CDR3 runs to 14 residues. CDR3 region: CASSPSVPGNTIYF. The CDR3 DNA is TGTGCCAGCTCACCCTCTGTCCCAGGCAACACCATATATTTT. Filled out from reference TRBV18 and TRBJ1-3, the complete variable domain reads NAGVMQNPRHLVRRRGQEARLRCSPMKGHSHVYWYRQLPEEGLKFMVYLQKENIIDESGMPKERFSAEFPKEGPSILRIQQVVRGDSAAYFCASSPSVPGNTIYFGEGSWLTVV.

The CDR3 DNA reads as TGTGCCAGTAGTATTTCTCCGGGCGAGGGGGCTCCCGAAGCTTTCTTT. Amino acid sequence: CASSISPGEGAPEAFF. The rearrangement uses TRBV19 and TRBJ1-1; the match to TRBD1 covers 7 bases. Unmatched junction bases numbered 15, after V lost 3 bases and J lost 8 bases. This CDR3 is built from 16 residues. The germline V gene encodes CDR1 LNHDA and CDR2 SQIVND (reference sequence).

The CDR3 spells CASSLGGSSNQPQHF. CDR3 DNA: TGTGCCAGCAGCTTAGGTGGGAGTAGCAATCAGCCCCAGCATTTT. The chain employs TRBV7-8 and TRBJ1-5, with unresolved D. This CDR3 is built from 15 residues. The V and J ends lost 1 base and 0 bases respectively, with 7 bases between them. Germline V gene sequence: CDR1 SGHVS, CDR2 FQNEAQ.

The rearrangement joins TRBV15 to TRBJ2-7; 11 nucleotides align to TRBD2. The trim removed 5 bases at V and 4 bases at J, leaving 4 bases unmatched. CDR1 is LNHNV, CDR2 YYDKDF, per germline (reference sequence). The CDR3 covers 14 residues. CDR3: CATSLAGGQYEQYF. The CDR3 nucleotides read TGTGCCACCAGCTTAGCGGGGGGGCAATACGAGCAGTACTTC.

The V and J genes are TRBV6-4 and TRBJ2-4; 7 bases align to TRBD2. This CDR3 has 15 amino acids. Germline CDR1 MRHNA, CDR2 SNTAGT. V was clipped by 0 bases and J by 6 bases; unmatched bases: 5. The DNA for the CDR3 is TGTGCCAGCAGTGACTCGCGGGGGTCGGGAAACATTCAGTACTTC. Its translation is CASSDSRGSGNIQYF.

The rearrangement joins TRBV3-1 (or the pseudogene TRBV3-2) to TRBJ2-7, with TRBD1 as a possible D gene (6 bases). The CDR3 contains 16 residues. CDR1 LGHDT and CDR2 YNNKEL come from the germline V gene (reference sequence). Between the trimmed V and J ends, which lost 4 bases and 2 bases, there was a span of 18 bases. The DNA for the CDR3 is TGTGCCAGCAGCCCACAAGGGACATCCGGTCCCTACGAGCAGTACTTC. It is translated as CASSPQGTSGPYEQYF.

The CDR3 is CASSLVGADTQYF. The CDR3 bases are TGTGCCAGCAGCTTAGTAGGGGCAGATACGCAGTATTTT. This chain links TRBV7-9 with TRBJ2-3; TRBD1 might be the D (5 bases). From germline, CDR1 is SEHNR and CDR2 FQNEAQ (reference sequence). The CDR3 contains 13 residues. V was shortened by 1 base and J by 4 bases, with 6 bases between the two germline ends.

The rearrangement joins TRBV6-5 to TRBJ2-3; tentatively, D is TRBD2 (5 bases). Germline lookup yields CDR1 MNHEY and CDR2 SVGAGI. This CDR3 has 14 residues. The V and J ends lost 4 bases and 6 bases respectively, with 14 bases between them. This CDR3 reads CASSFRTGDDTQYF. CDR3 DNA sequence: TGTGCCAGCAGTTTCCGGACTGGAGATGATACGCAGTATTTT.

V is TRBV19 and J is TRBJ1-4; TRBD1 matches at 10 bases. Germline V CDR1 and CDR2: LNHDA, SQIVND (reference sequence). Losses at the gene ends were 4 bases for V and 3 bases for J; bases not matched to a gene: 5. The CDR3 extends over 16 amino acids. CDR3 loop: CASSNDRGLSNEKLFF. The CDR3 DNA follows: TGTGCCAGTAGTAACGACAGGGGGCTTTCTAATGAAAAACTGTTTTTT.

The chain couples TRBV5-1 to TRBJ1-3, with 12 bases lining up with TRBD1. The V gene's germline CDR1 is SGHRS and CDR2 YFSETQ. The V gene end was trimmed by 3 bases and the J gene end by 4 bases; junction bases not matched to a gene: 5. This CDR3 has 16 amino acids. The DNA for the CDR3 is TGCGCCAGCAGCTCCCGGGGACAGGGGGCCGGAAACACCATATATTTT. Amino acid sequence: CASSSRGQGAGNTIYF.

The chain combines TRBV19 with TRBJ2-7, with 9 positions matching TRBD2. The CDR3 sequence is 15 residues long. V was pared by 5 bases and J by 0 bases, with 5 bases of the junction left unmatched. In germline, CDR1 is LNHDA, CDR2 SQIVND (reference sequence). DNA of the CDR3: TGTGCCAGTAGTTCCTCTAGCGGGGTCTCCTACGAGCAGTACTTC. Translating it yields CASSSSSGVSYEQYF.

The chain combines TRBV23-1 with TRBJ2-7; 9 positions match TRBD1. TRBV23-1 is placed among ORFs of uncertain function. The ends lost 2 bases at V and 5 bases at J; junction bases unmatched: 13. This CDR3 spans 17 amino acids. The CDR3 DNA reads TGCGCCAGCAGTCAACCCGCATGCGGACAGGGGAGGAACGAGCAGTACTTC. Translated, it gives CASSQPACGQGRNEQYF.

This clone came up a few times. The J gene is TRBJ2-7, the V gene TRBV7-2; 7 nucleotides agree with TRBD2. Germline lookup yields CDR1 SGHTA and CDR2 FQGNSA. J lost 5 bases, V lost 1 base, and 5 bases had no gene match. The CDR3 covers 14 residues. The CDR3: CASSLGGTKNEQYF. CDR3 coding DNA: TGTGCCAGCAGCTTAGGAGGGACTAAGAACGAGCAGTACTTC.

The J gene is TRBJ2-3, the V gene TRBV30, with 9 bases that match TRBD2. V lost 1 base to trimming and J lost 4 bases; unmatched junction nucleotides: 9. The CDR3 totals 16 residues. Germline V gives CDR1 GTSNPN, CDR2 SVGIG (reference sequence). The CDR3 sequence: CAWSAPTSGTPDTQYF. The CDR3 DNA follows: TGTGCCTGGAGTGCCCCGACTAGCGGCACCCCAGATACGCAGTATTTT.